A selection of T cell receptor beta chains follows, all from one sample in a study of identical twins. Using its own MiXCR run on the 5' RACE reads, TCRdb lists one record per CDR3 protein. The sample has 600,000 to 850,000 distinct CDR3 sequences; 15% to 20% are singletons. These same records also appear under a second study, on T cells expressing NK-cell markers.

The specimen sequenced was PBMCs. These receptors all stem from a woman aged 18-29 years in good health. Both conserved end residues are part of each CDR3. A D gene is named only where the DNA matches it firmly. Only part of the rows carry a size: once, few, many, or a class if the clone is expanded.

j_gene: TRBJ2-1; d_gene: TRBD2; v_gene: TRBV29-1; abundance: few; CDR3nt: TGCAGCGCCGGGTTGGTTGTAGCGGGAGTTCTGGATGAGCAGTTCTTC; CDR3aa: CSAGLVVAGVLDEQFF
j_gene: TRBJ2-3; d_gene: .; v_gene: TRBV29-1; abundance: .; CDR3nt: TGCAGCGTTGGCCGGGGGCCCGGGACTAGCACAGATACGCAGTATTTT; CDR3aa: CSVGRGPGTSTDTQYF
j_gene: TRBJ2-2; d_gene: TRBD2; v_gene: TRBV9; abundance: few; CDR3nt: TGTGCCAGCAGCGTAGTTTCCAGCGGGGGGAGCGGGGAGCTGTTTTTT; CDR3aa: CASSVVSSGGSGELFF
j_gene: TRBJ1-1; d_gene: .; v_gene: TRBV20-1; abundance: .; CDR3nt: TGCAGTGCTGCGTCGGGGGTTACTGAAGCTTTCTTT; CDR3aa: CSAASGVTEAFF
j_gene: TRBJ2-3; d_gene: .; v_gene: TRBV11-2; abundance: few; CDR3nt: TGTGCCAGCCGACTAACCCGCGGGCCGCGGGGGCTGAACACAGATACGCAGTATTTT; CDR3aa: CASRLTRGPRGLNTDTQYF
j_gene: TRBJ2-2; d_gene: .; v_gene: TRBV25-1; abundance: few; CDR3nt: TGTGCCAGCAGCGGGACATTCGGGGAGCTGTTTTTT; CDR3aa: CASSGTFGELFF
j_gene: TRBJ1-5; d_gene: .; v_gene: TRBV21-1; abundance: .; CDR3nt: TGTGCCAGCAGCAATGACAGGCTCGGCAGAGGGGATAGCAATCAGCCCCAGCATTTT; CDR3aa: CASSNDRLGRGDSNQPQHF
j_gene: TRBJ2-3; d_gene: .; v_gene: TRBV11-3; abundance: .; CDR3nt: TGTGCCAGCAGCGGAACAGGCACAGATACGCAGTATTTT; CDR3aa: CASSGTGTDTQYF
j_gene: TRBJ2-1; d_gene: TRBD2; v_gene: TRBV6-5; abundance: few; CDR3nt: TGTGCCAGCAGTTATGTAGCGGGGTGGGGCTACAATGAGCAGTTCTTC; CDR3aa: CASSYVAGWGYNEQFF
j_gene: TRBJ2-7; d_gene: .; v_gene: TRBV12-3/TRBV12-4; abundance: .; CDR3nt: TGTGCCAGCAGCCATCAAGGGCTATACTCCTACGAGCAGTACTTC; CDR3aa: CASSHQGLYSYEQYF
j_gene: TRBJ2-1; d_gene: .; v_gene: TRBV24-1; abundance: few; CDR3nt: TGTGCCACCAGTGACGCGGGAATTGGTGAGCAGTTCTTC; CDR3aa: CATSDAGIGEQFF
j_gene: TRBJ2-7; d_gene: .; v_gene: TRBV6-2/TRBV6-3; abundance: .; CDR3nt: TGTGCCAGCACCCAAGCGAGAGAGCAGTACTTC; CDR3aa: CASTQAREQYF
j_gene: TRBJ2-6; d_gene: TRBD1; v_gene: TRBV6-1; abundance: .; CDR3nt: TGTGCCAGCAGAGCTCGGGACAGGGGCCGCTGGGCCAACGTCCTGACTTTC; CDR3aa: CASRARDRGRWANVLTF
j_gene: TRBJ2-2; d_gene: .; v_gene: TRBV24-1; abundance: few; CDR3nt: TGTGCCACCAGTGGGCCCCTCGACACCGGGGAGCTGTTTTTT; CDR3aa: CATSGPLDTGELFF
j_gene: TRBJ2-7; d_gene: TRBD2; v_gene: TRBV7-9; abundance: few; CDR3nt: TGTGCCAGCAGCTTAGCCGGGGGGGTGAACGACGAGCAGTACTTC; CDR3aa: CASSLAGGVNDEQYF
j_gene: TRBJ2-7; d_gene: .; v_gene: TRBV18; abundance: .; CDR3nt: TGTGCCAGCTCACGACAGGGAGGCGCCTACGAGCAGTACTTC; CDR3aa: CASSRQGGAYEQYF
j_gene: TRBJ2-2; d_gene: .; v_gene: TRBV6-5; abundance: .; CDR3nt: TGTGCCAGCAGTTCCCCCCCCTTCACCGGGGAGCTGTTTTTT; CDR3aa: CASSSPPFTGELFF
j_gene: TRBJ2-1; d_gene: .; v_gene: TRBV7-9; abundance: .; CDR3nt: TGTGCCAGCAGCTTAGCCGCGAGTGTTGGGGAGCAGTTCTTC; CDR3aa: CASSLAASVGEQFF
j_gene: TRBJ2-7; d_gene: TRBD2; v_gene: TRBV7-9; abundance: few; CDR3nt: TGTGCCAGCAGCCCAACCTCTGGACTAGCGAATGCCGAGCAGTACTTC; CDR3aa: CASSPTSGLANAEQYF
j_gene: TRBJ1-1; d_gene: .; v_gene: TRBV7-9; abundance: few; CDR3nt: TGTGCCAGCAGCGCGACCAGGGGTGCTGAAGCTTTCTTT; CDR3aa: CASSATRGAEAFF
j_gene: TRBJ2-3; d_gene: .; v_gene: TRBV9; abundance: few; CDR3nt: TGTGCCAGCAGCGTAGTGGGGGGCACAGATACGCAGTATTTT; CDR3aa: CASSVVGGTDTQYF
j_gene: TRBJ1-2; d_gene: .; v_gene: TRBV12-3/TRBV12-4; abundance: .; CDR3nt: TGTGCCAGCAGTTTCGGGGGGGCAAACTACACCTTC; CDR3aa: CASSFGGANYTF
j_gene: TRBJ2-3; d_gene: .; v_gene: TRBV6-1; abundance: few; CDR3nt: TGTGCCAGCAACCACAGGTCGCCAACATTCACAGATACGCAGTATTTT; CDR3aa: CASNHRSPTFTDTQYF
j_gene: TRBJ2-1; d_gene: .; v_gene: TRBV18; abundance: .; CDR3nt: TGTGCCAGCTCACCAGCCCAAGAACTAGAGCAGTTCTTC; CDR3aa: CASSPAQELEQFF
j_gene: TRBJ2-1; d_gene: TRBD2; v_gene: TRBV7-7; abundance: .; CDR3nt: TGTGCCAGCAGCCCGGGGCTAGCGGGAGGGGGCTCCTACAATGAGCAGTTCTTC; CDR3aa: CASSPGLAGGGSYNEQFF